A single sample gave rise to the 16 T cell receptor beta chains below, sequenced in a study of blood T cell repertoires in COVID-19. Profiled with immunoSEQ multiplex PCR; TCRdb holds only in-frame clones, not every one. The table shows around 220,000 clones, with 65% to 90% occurring only once. Input material: peripheral blood. Receptor source: a man in his fifties with acute or convalescent COVID-19.

The V and J genes are TRBV2 and TRBJ2-1; TRBD2 might be the D (5 bases). The V gene lost 11 bases and the J gene lost 4 bases, with 18 bases spanning the gap. CDR1 is SNHLY and CDR2 is FYNNEI in the germline V gene. The CDR3 contains 14 residues. CDR3 coding DNA: TGTGCCTCTCACCGGAACGCGGGTTACAATGAGCAGTTCTTC. It specifies CASHRNAGYNEQFF. The variable domain in full, with the rest retrieved from reference TRBV2 and TRBJ2-1, is EPEVTQTPSHQVTQMGQEVILRCVPISNHLYFYWYRQILGQKVEFLVSFYNNEISEKSEIFDDQFSVERPDGSNFTLKIRSTKLEDSAMYFCASHRNAGYNEQFFGPGTRLTVL.

This chain uses TRBV5-8 with TRBJ2-2, with a tentative D call TRBD1 (6 bases). The CDR3 loop spans 16 amino acids. Trimming shortened V by 5 bases and J by 4 bases, and 18 bases separated the two germline ends. CDR1 SGHTS and CDR2 YDEGEE come from the germline V gene. The CDR3 region has the DNA TGTGCCAGCAGAAGGGGTTGGGGGCGCGGCACCGGGGAGCTGTTTTTT. Protein: CASRRGWGRGTGELFF. Filled out from reference TRBV5-8 and TRBJ2-2, the complete variable domain reads EAGVTQSPTHLIKTRGQQATLRCSPISGHTSVYWYQQALGLGLQFLLWYDEGEERNRGNFPPRFSGRQFPNYSSELNVNALELEDSALYLCASRRGWGRGTGELFFGEGSRLTVL.

The rearrangement joins TRBV3-1 (or the pseudogene TRBV3-2) to TRBJ1-5; possibly TRBD1 for D (6 bases). The germline gives CDR1 LGHDT, CDR2 YNNKEL (reference sequence). The V gene lost 4 bases and the J gene lost 1 base, with 8 bases spanning the gap. The length of the CDR3 is 14 residues. CDR3 sequence reads: CASSPRGSNQPQHF. As DNA, the CDR3 is TGTGCCAGCAGCCCTAGGGGGAGCAATCAGCCCCAGCATTTT.

This chain joins TRBV7-9 and TRBJ1-4, with D hard to call. Germline CDR1 SEHNR, CDR2 FQNEAQ (reference sequence). CDR3 length equals 15 residues. Trimming took 5 bases from V and 10 from J, leaving 20 bases between them. The CDR3 DNA follows: TGTGCCAGCAGCCTTGACCAGGCGAATCTCGGAAAACTGTTTTTT. This sequence encodes CASSLDQANLGKLFF.

The V gene is TRBV19, the J gene TRBJ1-5; TRBD1 matches 7 bases. From germline, CDR1 is LNHDA and CDR2 SQIVND (reference sequence). The V segment lost 5 bases and the J segment 4 bases; nucleotides outside the gene matches: 11. This CDR3 spans 16 amino acids. CDR3 coding DNA: TGTGCCAGTAGTGTCATAGACAGGGATTCTAATCAGCCCCAGCATTTT. This gives the protein CASSVIDRDSNQPQHF. The full variable domain, with the rest looked up from reference TRBV19 and TRBJ1-5, is DGGITQSPKYLFRKEGQNVTLSCEQNLNHDAMYWYRQDPGQGLRLIYYSQIVNDFQKGDIAEGYSVSREKKESFPLTVTSAQKNPTAFYLCASSVIDRDSNQPQHFGDGTRLSIL.

The chain carries TRBV12-5 and TRBJ2-5; 7 bases fit TRBD1. Germline CDR1 reads LGHNT; CDR2 reads FRNRAP. Trimming at V came to 0 bases and at J to 4 bases, leaving 17 bases not matched to a gene. The CDR3 is made up of 19 amino acids. The CDR3 DNA follows: TGTGCTAGTGGTTTGGTACCTGTTACTTCGACAGGGAGAGGAGAGACCCAGTACTTC. This gives the protein CASGLVPVTSTGRGETQYF.

The V gene is TRBV3-1 (or the pseudogene TRBV3-2), the J gene TRBJ1-2; 7 positions agree with TRBD1. This CDR3 comprises 13 residues. Per the germline V gene, CDR1 is LGHDT and CDR2 is YNNKEL (reference sequence). V was pared by 2 bases and J by 6 bases, with 3 bases of the junction left unmatched. The DNA of the CDR3 is TGTGCCAGCAGCCAATACGGGACAGATGGCTACACCTTC. As protein: CASSQYGTDGYTF.

The chain couples TRBV12-3 or TRBV12-4 to TRBJ2-5; perhaps TRBD2 as D (6 bases). The length of the CDR3 is 13 residues. The germline V and J ends were trimmed by 5 bases and 2 bases, with 9 bases remaining between them. The DNA for the CDR3 is TGTGCCAGCAGTCGGGACTCTCAAGAGACCCAGTACTTC. Translating gives CASSRDSQETQYF.

The chain employs TRBV4-1 and TRBJ2-5; TRBD2 is a possible D gene (8 bases). Between the trimmed V and J ends, which lost 4 bases and 4 bases, there was a span of 16 bases. Germline V CDR1 and CDR2: MGHRA, YSYEKL. CDR3 length: 15 amino acids. The DNA of the CDR3 is TGCGCCAGCAGCCCCCCGCGGGGGGACAGAGAGACCCAGTACTTC. This sequence encodes CASSPPRGDRETQYF.

The gene calls are TRBV5-6 and TRBJ1-1; the D is unclear. This CDR3 has 14 amino acids. Between the trimmed V and J ends, which lost 0 bases and 3 bases, there was a span of 9 bases. CDR1 and CDR2 (germline): SGHDT, YYEEEE. CDR3 DNA: TGTGCCAGCAGCTTGGGGCTCCGGGACACTGAAGCTTTCTTT. It specifies CASSLGLRDTEAFF.

This clone was observed once. J is TRBJ1-2 and V is TRBV3-1 (or the pseudogene TRBV3-2); D perhaps matches TRBD1 (6 bases). The CDR3 extends over 13 amino acids. The germline V and J ends were trimmed by 4 bases and 3 bases, with 9 bases remaining between them. Germline CDR1 LGHDT, CDR2 YNNKEL (reference sequence). The CDR3: CASSPQGDYGYTF. The CDR3 region has the DNA TGTGCCAGCAGCCCACAGGGTGACTATGGCTACACCTTC.

V usage is TRBV18 and J usage is TRBJ1-2, with a weak D call TRBD1 (5 bases). Germline-derived CDR1 and CDR2 are KGHSH and LQKENI. The CDR3 is made up of 15 amino acids. Trimming removed 0 bases at V and 4 bases at J, with 12 bases between. The CDR3 region has the DNA TGTGCCAGCTCACCACCGGGTTTGGGGGGCTATGGCTACACCTTC. Its translation: CASSPPGLGGYGYTF.

With regard to this clone: At the DNA level, this CDR3 is encoded by other sequences in the same sample as well. CDR3 nucleotide sequence: TGTGCCAGCTCACCACCGGGTAGGGGCACTGAAGCTTTCTTT. Its translation is CASSPPGRGTEAFF. The V and J genes are TRBV18 and TRBJ1-1; tentative D call: TRBD1 (5 bases). The CDR3 contains 14 residues. V was shortened by 0 bases and J by 4 bases, with 9 bases between the two germline ends. Per germline, CDR1 KGHSH and CDR2 LQKENI. The whole variable domain, filled in from reference TRBV18 and TRBJ1-1, reads NAGVMQNPRHLVRRRGQEARLRCSPMKGHSHVYWYRQLPEEGLKFMVYLQKENIIDESGMPKERFSAEFPKEGPSILRIQQVVRGDSAAYFCASSPPGRGTEAFFGQGTRLTVV.

The chain joins TRBV15 to TRBJ2-2; TRBD1 agrees at 8 bases. CDR1 and CDR2 (germline): LNHNV, YYDKDF (reference sequence). V shed 0 bases, J shed 1 base, and the junction held 13 bases outside the gene matches. This CDR3 is built from 20 residues. For the CDR3, the DNA is TGTGCCACCAGCAGAGAAAAAATTAAATCCGGGACAGGGAACACCGGGGAGCTGTTTTTT. Protein sequence: CATSREKIKSGTGNTGELFF. Drawing the rest from reference TRBV15 and TRBJ2-2, the complete variable domain is DAMVIQNPRYQVTQFGKPVTLSCSQTLNHNVMYWYQQKSSQAPKLLFHYYDKDFNNEADTPDNFQSRRPNTSFCFLDIRSPGLGDTAMYLCATSREKIKSGTGNTGELFFGEGSRLTVL.

This rearrangement joins TRBV7-9 to TRBJ1-5; 7 nucleotides match TRBD1. This CDR3 contains 16 residues. CDR1 is SEHNR, CDR2 FQNEAQ, per germline (reference sequence). The trim removed 1 base at V and 5 bases at J, leaving 8 bases unmatched. CDR3 nucleotide sequence: TGTGCCAGCAGCTTAGGTCTTAGACAGGGTGATCAGCCCCAGCATTTT. Its translation is CASSLGLRQGDQPQHF.

The chain carries TRBV12-3 or TRBV12-4 and TRBJ2-7; possibly TRBD2 for D (5 bases). Trimming took 6 bases from V and 4 from J, leaving 13 bases between them. CDR3 size: 13 residues. CDR3 sequence (DNA): TGTGCCAGCAGCCCCTCGGGGTTGTACGAGCAGTACTTC. The encoded protein is CASSPSGLYEQYF.